Described below is a single TCR beta chain sequence and its context. Its antigen is undetermined. This specimen belongs to a study of human CD8 memory T cell subsets. CDR1 GTSNPN and CDR2 SVGIG come from the germline V gene (reference sequence). The CDR3 covers 14 residues. UMI-labeled 5' RACE produced the TCR beta libraries. For each CDR3 protein, TCRdb gives one entry from its re-call of the 5' RACE reads, without DNA. The sample includes thousands of distinct CDR3 sequences. Study-level points and caveats: Precursor exhausted T cells appeared less diverse than stem-like memory T cells according to Chao1 estimates.

V gene TRBV30 combines with J gene TRBJ1-1; TCRdb lists TRBD1, though no DNA is available to test this call. The sequenced sample consisted of CD8+ T cells from PBMCs. The sequence was obtained from a human donor in good health. CDR3 region: CAWSYGTLNTEAFF.